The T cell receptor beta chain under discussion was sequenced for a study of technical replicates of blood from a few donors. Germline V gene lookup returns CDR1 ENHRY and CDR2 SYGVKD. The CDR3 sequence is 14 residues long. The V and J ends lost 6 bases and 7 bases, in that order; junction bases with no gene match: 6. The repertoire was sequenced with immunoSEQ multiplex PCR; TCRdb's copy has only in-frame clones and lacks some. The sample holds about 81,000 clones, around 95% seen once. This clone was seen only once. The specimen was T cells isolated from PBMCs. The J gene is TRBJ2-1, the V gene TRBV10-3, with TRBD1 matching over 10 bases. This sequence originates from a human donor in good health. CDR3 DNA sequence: TGTGCCATCAGGGGACAGGGGAATGGGAATGAGCAGTTCTTC. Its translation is CAIRGQGNGNEQFF.